The 17 T cell receptor beta chains below all came from one sample that was sequenced in a study of spatial heterogeneity in lung cancer. Each CDR3 protein gets one entry after TCRdb re-called the 5' RACE reads with MiXCR. The profile covers 90,000 to 95,000 distinct CDR3 sequences, with 9.5% to 15% appearing a single time and approximately 39% taken by the ten largest. Specified time point: sample taken at primary tumor resection. The authors sequenced whole RNA from tumor, nontumor lung or frozen PBMC without sorting. Sequenced material: PBMCs, taken at surgery. The origin of the receptors is a male donor with early-stage non-small cell lung cancer.

This chain links TRBV20-1 with TRBJ1-1, with 9 bases fitting TRBD1. The CDR3 has 15 residues. The V and J ends lost 3 bases and 4 bases, in that order; junction bases with no gene match: 9. Per germline, CDR1 DFQATT and CDR2 SNEGSKA (reference sequence). This chain's CDR3 is CSARDRGNFITEAFF. In DNA form, the CDR3 reads TGCAGTGCTAGGGACAGGGGTAATTTTATCACTGAAGCTTTCTTT.

The V and J genes are TRBV12-3 or TRBV12-4 and TRBJ1-6, with 8 bases fitting TRBD1. CDR3 length: 16 residues. Unmatched junction bases numbered 11, after V lost 3 bases and J lost 10 bases. CDR3 bases: TGTGCCAGCAGTTTTGAAGGACAGGGTTTATCCTCACCCCTCCACTTT. It encodes CASSFEGQGLSSPLHF.

This clonotype was counted a few times. This rearrangement joins TRBV27 to TRBJ1-1; 7 nucleotides align to TRBD1. Trimming removed 0 bases from V and 5 bases from J; junction bases left unmatched: 6. The CDR3 covers 15 residues. Germline CDR1 reads MNHEY; CDR2 reads SMNVEV (reference sequence). The CDR3 here is CASSLSIGGETEAFF. The CDR3 coding sequence is TGTGCCAGCAGTTTATCGATAGGGGGCGAGACTGAAGCTTTCTTT.

J is TRBJ2-1 and V is TRBV11-2, with 12 bases identical to TRBD2. The V and J ends lost 6 bases and 4 bases, in that order; junction bases with no gene match: 4. CDR1 is SGHAT and CDR2 is FQNNGV in the germline V gene. The CDR3 loop spans 15 amino acids. As DNA, the CDR3 is TGTGCCAGCAGGTCCGGGACTAGCGGGTACAATGAGCAGTTCTTC. Amino acids: CASRSGTSGYNEQFF.

There are many counts of this clonotype. The chain combines TRBV4-1 with TRBJ2-5, with D unresolved. Germline V gene data show CDR1 as MGHRA and CDR2 as YSYEKL. The CDR3 sequence is 13 residues long. Trimming cost V 0 bases and J 6 bases, with 8 bases left between them. CDR3 sequence: CASSQDLEKTQYF. The CDR3 nucleotides read TGCGCCAGCAGCCAAGATCTGGAGAAGACCCAGTACTTC.

This clonotype appeared a few times. The chain is built from TRBV11-3 and TRBJ2-2; unclear D gene. Germline CDR1 is SGHNT and CDR2 is YENEEA. CDR3 length equals 13 residues. V lost 3 bases to trimming and J lost 2 bases, with 4 bases between them. Here the CDR3 DNA reads TGTGCCAGCAGCTTTATAAACACCGGGGAGCTGTTTTTT. It encodes CASSFINTGELFF. The full variable domain, with the rest looked up from reference TRBV11-3 and TRBJ2-2, is EAGVVQSPRYKIIEKKQPVAFWCNPISGHNTLYWYLQNLGQGPELLIRYENEEAVDDSQLPKDRFSAERLKGVDSTLKIQPAELGDSAVYLCASSFINTGELFFGEGSRLTVL.

This clonotype was observed at least ten times. The chain has TRBV2 and TRBJ2-1; D possibly corresponds to TRBD2 (7 bases). This CDR3 has 14 amino acids. Germline CDR1 is SNHLY and CDR2 is FYNNEI. The germline V and J ends were trimmed by 7 bases and 5 bases, with 15 bases remaining between them. The CDR3 DNA reads as TGTGCCAGCACGGAGGGGCGGGGGCACAATGAGCAGTTCTTC. Protein sequence: CASTEGRGHNEQFF.

This clonotype was found a few times. The rearrangement links TRBV12-3 or TRBV12-4 to TRBJ2-2, with TRBD1 identical over 7 bases. V lost 6 bases, J lost 2 bases, and 3 bases stayed unmatched. This CDR3 is built from 14 residues. CDR3 residues: CASSRDRNTGELFF. CDR3 coding DNA: TGTGCCAGCAGCCGGGACAGAAACACCGGGGAGCTGTTTTTT.

This clonotype was observed a handful of times. The CDR3 here is CASSSPDGAGWTDTQYF. DNA of the CDR3: TGTGCCAGCAGTTCGCCTGATGGAGCGGGGTGGACAGATACGCAGTATTTT. The chain employs TRBV28 and TRBJ2-3, with 7 nucleotides matching TRBD2. V was clipped by 4 bases and J by 3 bases; unmatched bases: 13. CDR1 is MDHEN, CDR2 SYDVKM, per germline. The CDR3 length is 17 residues. The full variable domain, its missing parts supplied by reference TRBV28 and TRBJ2-3, is DVKVTQSSRYLVKRTGEKVFLECVQDMDHENMFWYRQDPGLGLRLIYFSYDVKMKEKGDIPEGYSVSREKKERFSLILESASTNQTSMYLCASSSPDGAGWTDTQYFGPGTRLTVL.

This clonotype was seen only a few times. CDR3 amino acids: CASSQAGQSGNTIYF. CDR3 nucleotides: TGCGCCAGCAGCCAAGCGGGACAATCTGGAAACACCATATATTTT. The V and J genes are TRBV4-3 and TRBJ1-3; TRBD1 might be the D (6 bases). Germline V gene data show CDR1 as LGHNA and CDR2 as YSLEER. This CDR3 comprises 15 residues. With 1 base removed from V and 1 base from J, the gap between germline ends came to 8 bases.

This clonotype was seen a few times. The chain is built from TRBV6-5 and TRBJ1-2; the match to TRBD1 covers 8 bases. The CDR3 extends over 14 amino acids. The junction had 9 bases not matched to a gene; V was cut back by 5 bases and J by 7 bases. Germline V gene data show CDR1 as MNHEY and CDR2 as SVGAGI. CDR3 coding DNA: TGTGCCAGCAGTCCTATAGGACAGGGTTCTGGCTACACCTTC. Translation gives CASSPIGQGSGYTF.

In its sample, this clonotype was seen a few times. The chain is built from TRBV29-1 and TRBJ2-3; D is perhaps TRBD1 or TRBD2 (5 bases each). The CDR3 runs to 15 residues. The V end was cut by 0 bases, the J end by 1 base, with 11 bases between. Per germline, CDR1 SQVTM and CDR2 ANQGSEA. The CDR3 DNA follows: TGCAGCGTTGAAGAACGAGGGGACGGCACAGATACGCAGTATTTT. This sequence encodes CSVEERGDGTDTQYF.

V is TRBV14 and J is TRBJ2-3, with 11 bases fitting TRBD2. Germline CDR1 SGHDN, CDR2 FVKESK. The length of the CDR3 is 18 residues. The junction had 9 bases not matched to a gene; V was cut back by 2 bases and J by 2 bases. The CDR3 DNA reads TGTGCCAGCAGCCAACGGACGCTTAGCGGGGGGGCCACAGATACGCAGTATTTT. This translates into CASSQRTLSGGATDTQYF.

This chain joins TRBV14 and TRBJ1-3, with D possibly matching TRBD1 (6 bases). Germline V gives CDR1 SGHDN, CDR2 FVKESK. CDR3 length: 15 amino acids. V shed 2 bases and J shed 2 bases, with 10 bases lying between them. CDR3 sequence reads: CASSQNNRAGNTIYF. CDR3 DNA: TGTGCCAGCAGCCAAAACAACAGGGCTGGAAACACCATATATTTT.

This clonotype was counted at least ten times. V and J are TRBV5-1 and TRBJ1-4, with 8 nucleotides matching TRBD1. Losses at the gene ends were 4 bases for V and 8 bases for J; bases not matched to a gene: 7. Germline CDR1 reads SGHRS; CDR2 reads YFSETQ. The length of the CDR3 is 14 residues. DNA of the CDR3: TGCGCCAGCAGCCGGACAGGGAGTGTCGAAAAACTGTTTTTT. This translates into CASSRTGSVEKLFF.

The genes are TRBV21-1 and TRBJ2-3; TRBD1 was called by the table and not checked on the DNA. TRBV21-1 is given as a pseudogene. The CDR3 extends over 16 amino acids. Here the CDR3 reads CASSKGETVSTDTQYF. The CDR3, as DNA: TGTGCCAGCAGCAAAGGGGAGACAGTGAGCACAGATACGCAGTATTTT.

This clonotype appeared a few times. V and J are TRBV5-6 and TRBJ2-1, with D tentatively TRBD1 or TRBD2 (5 bases each). The CDR3 extends over 14 amino acids. Germline V gives CDR1 SGHDT, CDR2 YYEEEE. V lost 4 bases and J lost 7, with 15 bases in between. The CDR3 loop reads CASSPVGDFNEQFF. For the CDR3, the DNA is TGTGCCAGCAGCCCCGTGGGGGATTTTAATGAGCAGTTCTTC.